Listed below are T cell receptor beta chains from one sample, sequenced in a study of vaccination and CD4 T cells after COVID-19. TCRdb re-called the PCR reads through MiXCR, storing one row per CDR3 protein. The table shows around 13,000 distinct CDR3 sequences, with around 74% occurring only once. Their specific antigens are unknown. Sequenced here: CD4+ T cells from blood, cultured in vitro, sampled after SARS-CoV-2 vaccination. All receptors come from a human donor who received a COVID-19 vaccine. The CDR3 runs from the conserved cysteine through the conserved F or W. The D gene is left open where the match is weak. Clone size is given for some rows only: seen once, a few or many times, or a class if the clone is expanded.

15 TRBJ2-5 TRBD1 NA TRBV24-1 TGTGCCACCAGTGACCAGACAGGGGATCAAGAGACCCAGTACTTC CATSDQTGDQETQYF
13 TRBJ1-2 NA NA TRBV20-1 TGCAGTGCTAGAAATCAGCTTTTGGGTGGCTACACCTTC CSARNQLLGGYTF
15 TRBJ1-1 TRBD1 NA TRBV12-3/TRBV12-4 TGTGCCAGCAGTAACAGGGGGGGAGGGAGCACTGAAGCTTTCTTT CASSNRGGGSTEAFF
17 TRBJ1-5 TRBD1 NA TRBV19 TGTGCCAGTAGTTCCGGGACAGGGGGCAGGGGCAATCAGCCCCAGCATTTT CASSSGTGGRGNQPQHF
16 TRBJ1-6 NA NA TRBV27 TGTGCCAGCAGTTTATACAGTTTGTCCTATAATTCACCCCTCCACTTT CASSLYSLSYNSPLHF
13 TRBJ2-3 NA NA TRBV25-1 TGTGCCAGCAGGACAGAAAGCACAGATACGCAGTATTTT CASRTESTDTQYF
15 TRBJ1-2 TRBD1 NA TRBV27 TGTGCCAGCAGTTTATTGGGACAGGGAGGGTATGGCTACACCTTC CASSLLGQGGYGYTF
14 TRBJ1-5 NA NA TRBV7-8 TGTGCCAGCAGCTTAGTGGCCGAGATCAAGCCCCAGCATTTT CASSLVAEIKPQHF
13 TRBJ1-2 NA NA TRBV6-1 TGTGCCAGCAGTGAATTGCCTTCGTATGGCTACACCTTC CASSELPSYGYTF
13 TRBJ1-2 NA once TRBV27 TGTGCCAGCAGTCTACAGGGAAACTATGGCTACACCTTC CASSLQGNYGYTF
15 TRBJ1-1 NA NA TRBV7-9 TGTGCCAGCAGCTCCAGGGGCAGCATGAACACTGAAGCTTTCTTT CASSSRGSMNTEAFF
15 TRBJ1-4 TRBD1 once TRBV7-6 TGTGCCAGCAGCCCGAGACAGGGGAGAGATGAAAAACTGTTTTTT CASSPRQGRDEKLFF
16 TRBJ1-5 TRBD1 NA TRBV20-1 TGCAGTGCTAGCCGGGGGGGACAGGGGAGCAATCAGCCCCAGCATTTT CSASRGGQGSNQPQHF
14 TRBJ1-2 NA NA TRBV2 TGTGCCAGCAGCGCTGCGCCAGGACCTTATGGCTACACCTTC CASSAAPGPYGYTF
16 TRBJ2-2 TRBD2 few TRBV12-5 TGTGCTAGTGGCCCGGCGGGGGGGCACGGCACCGGGGAGCTGTTTTTT CASGPAGGHGTGELFF
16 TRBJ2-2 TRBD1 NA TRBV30 TGTGCCTGGAGGGCCCCCTATCAGGACAGGGCTCCTGAGCTGTTTTTT CAWRAPYQDRAPELFF
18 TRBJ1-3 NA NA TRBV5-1 TGCGCCAGCAGCTTGACTTACTCGGGGGGCGCGGGAGGAAACACCATATATTTT CASSLTYSGGAGGNTIYF
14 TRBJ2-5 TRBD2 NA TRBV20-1 TGCAGTGCATGGAGACTAGCGCGCCAAGAGACCCAGTACTTC CSAWRLARQETQYF
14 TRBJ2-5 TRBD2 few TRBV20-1 TGCAGTGCCCATAGCGGGGGGCCATGGGAGACCCAGTACTTC CSAHSGGPWETQYF
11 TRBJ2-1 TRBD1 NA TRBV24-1 TGTGCCACGGGACAGGGGAGTGAGCAGTTCTTC CATGQGSEQFF
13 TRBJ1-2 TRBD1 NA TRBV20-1 TGCAGTGCCGTAGGACAGGGGCAGGATGGCTACACCTTC CSAVGQGQDGYTF
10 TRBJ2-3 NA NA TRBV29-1 TGCAGCGTTGATCGGGATACGCAGTATTTT CSVDRDTQYF
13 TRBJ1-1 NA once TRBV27 TGTGCCAGCAGTTTATATCAGGGCACTGAAGCTTTCTTT CASSLYQGTEAFF
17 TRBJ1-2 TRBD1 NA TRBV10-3 TGTGCCATCAGTGAGTCGACAGGACAGGGCGCCTACTATGGCTACACCTTC CAISESTGQGAYYGYTF
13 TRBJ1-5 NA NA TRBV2 TGTGCCAGCAGTGAGCGTGGGCGTCAGCCCCAGCATTTT CASSERGRQPQHF
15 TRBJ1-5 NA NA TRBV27 TGTGCCAGCAGTTTTCGGGGGGCGTCCGGTCAGCCCCAGCATTTT CASSFRGASGQPQHF
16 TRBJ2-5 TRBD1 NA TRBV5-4 TGTGCCAGCAGCTTGGCCGCTAACAGGGGGCGGGAGACCCAGTACTTC CASSLAANRGRETQYF
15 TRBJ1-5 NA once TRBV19 TGTGCCAGTAGTATTCAGGGGCCCCCGGGTCAGCCCCAGCATTTT CASSIQGPPGQPQHF
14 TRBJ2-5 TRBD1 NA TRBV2 TGTGCCAGCAGTAGACAGGGGGGCACAGAGACCCAGTACTTC CASSRQGGTETQYF
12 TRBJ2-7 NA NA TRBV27 TGTGCCAGCAGGGCGGGCGGCTACGAGCAGTACTTC CASRAGGYEQYF
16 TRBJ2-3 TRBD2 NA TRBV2 TGTGCCAGCAGTGATAAGCGGGGGGTGAACACAGATACGCAGTATTTT CASSDKRGVNTDTQYF
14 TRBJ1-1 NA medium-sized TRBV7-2 TGTGCCAGCAGCGCATCTCTTGGGGGCACTGAAGCTTTCTTT CASSASLGGTEAFF
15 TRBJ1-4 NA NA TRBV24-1 TGTGCCACCAGTGATGGAAGGGTTCCTAATGAAAAACTGTTTTTT CATSDGRVPNEKLFF
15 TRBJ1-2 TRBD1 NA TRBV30 TGTGCCTGGAGTGTACGTAGGACAGGGGGCGAAGGCTACACCTTC CAWSVRRTGGEGYTF
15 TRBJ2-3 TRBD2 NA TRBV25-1 TGTGCCAGCAGTCCCACGACTAGCGGGGAAGATACGCAGTATTTT CASSPTTSGEDTQYF
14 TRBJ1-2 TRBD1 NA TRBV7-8 TGTGCCAGCAGCCCAAGATATACAGGGGACGGCTACACCTTC CASSPRYTGDGYTF
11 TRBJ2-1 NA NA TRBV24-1 TGTGCCACCAGTGACCCGGGTCAGCAGTTCTTC CATSDPGQQFF
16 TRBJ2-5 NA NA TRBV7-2 TGTGCCAGCTCGGTTAGGGGGGTGGCAATCCAAGAGACCCAGTACTTC CASSVRGVAIQETQYF
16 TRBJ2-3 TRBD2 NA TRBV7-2 TGTGCCAGCAGCTTAGGGGAGCGGGGGGGCACAGATACGCAGTATTTT CASSLGERGGTDTQYF
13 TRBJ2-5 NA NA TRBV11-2 TGTGCCAGCAGCTTAAGGGGGCAAGAGACCCAGTACTTC CASSLRGQETQYF
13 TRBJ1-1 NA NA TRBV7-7 TGTGCCAGCAGCGCCGCAGCGAACACTGAAGCTTTCTTT CASSAAANTEAFF
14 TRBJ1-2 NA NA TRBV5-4 TGTGCCAGCAGCCCGTATGGAACTAACTATGGCTACACCTTC CASSPYGTNYGYTF
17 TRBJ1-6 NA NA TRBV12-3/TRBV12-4 TGTGCCAGCAGTTTACTCTACGGCGGCTCCTATAATTCACCCCTCCACTTT CASSLLYGGSYNSPLHF
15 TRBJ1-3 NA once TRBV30 TGTGCCTGGAGTGTACGGGGGGCACGAGGAAACACCATATATTTT CAWSVRGARGNTIYF
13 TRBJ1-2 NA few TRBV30 TGTGCCTGGGCCCGATCCGGGCGGTATGGCTACACCTTC CAWARSGRYGYTF
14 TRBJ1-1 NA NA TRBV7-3 TGTGCCAGCATGAGGTCCGAGGGAGACACTGAAGCTTTCTTT CASMRSEGDTEAFF
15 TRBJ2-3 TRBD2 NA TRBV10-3 TGTGCCATCAGTGAGATCGGGGGGGGGCTGGATACGCAGTATTTT CAISEIGGGLDTQYF
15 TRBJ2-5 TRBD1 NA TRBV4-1 TGCGCCAGCAGCCAGGGGACAGGGGCACAAGAGACCCAGTACTTC CASSQGTGAQETQYF
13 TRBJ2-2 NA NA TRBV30 TGTGCCTGGAGTGTAACGGACACCGGGGAGCTGTTTTTT CAWSVTDTGELFF
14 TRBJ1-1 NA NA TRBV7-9 TGTGCCAGCACCGACCTACGAGGGGGGACTGAAGCTTTCTTT CASTDLRGGTEAFF